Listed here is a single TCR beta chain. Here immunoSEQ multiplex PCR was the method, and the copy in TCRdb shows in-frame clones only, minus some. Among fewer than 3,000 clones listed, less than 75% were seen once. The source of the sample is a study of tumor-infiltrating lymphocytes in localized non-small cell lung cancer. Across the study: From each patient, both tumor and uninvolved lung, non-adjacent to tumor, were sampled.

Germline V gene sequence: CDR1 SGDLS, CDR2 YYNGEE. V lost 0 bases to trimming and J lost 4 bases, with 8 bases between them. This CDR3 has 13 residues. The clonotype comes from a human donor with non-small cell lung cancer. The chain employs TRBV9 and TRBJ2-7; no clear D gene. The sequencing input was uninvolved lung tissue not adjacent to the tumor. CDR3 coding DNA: TGTGCCAGCAGCGTAGATAACGGGTACGAGCAGTACTTC. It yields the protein CASSVDNGYEQYF.